This T cell receptor (beta chain) was sequenced in a study of shared clonotypes between healthy human individuals. Study outcomes and limitations: It was observed that approximately 5% of naive CD4 clonotypes were shared across a handful of donors. The sampled material consisted only of blood, and tissue repertoires are likely to differ. Clonotype sharing across donors was expected to vary with sequencing depth.

Details on this clone: Antigen unknown.

The trim removed 6 bases at V and 2 bases at J, leaving 9 bases unmatched. The CDR3 is 16 amino acids. Germline lookup yields CDR1 MDHEN and CDR2 SYDVKM. Clones were sequenced by immunoSEQ multiplex PCR, and TCRdb holds only the in-frame ones, with some missing. The table has about 680,000 clones, roughly 72% seen once; the top ten hold 1.5% to 2%. The sample was memory CD4+ T cells sorted from blood. The subset was: CD45RA-negative fraction. V and J are TRBV28 and TRBJ2-5; 10 bases line up with TRBD1. This TCR was sampled from a woman younger than 45 in good health. Here the CDR3 reads CASRKNRDRGQETQYF. In nucleotides, the CDR3 is TGTGCCAGCAGAAAGAACCGGGACAGGGGACAAGAGACCCAGTACTTC.